What follows are 19 T cell receptor beta chains derived from one specimen sequenced in a study of blood T cell repertoires in COVID-19. Assay: immunoSEQ multiplex PCR; the TCRdb copy retains only in-frame clones and omits some. The sample lists about 200,000 clones, under 90% occurring once. The sample taken for sequencing was peripheral blood. The receptors were gathered from a middle-aged man with acute or convalescent COVID-19.

The rearrangement links TRBV5-1 to TRBJ2-3; TRBD1 matches 11 bases. CDR3 length equals 16 residues. Germline V gives CDR1 SGHRS, CDR2 YFSETQ. The trim removed 4 bases at V and 2 bases at J, leaving 6 bases unmatched. The CDR3 bases are TGCGCCAGCAGCGGGCGGACAGGGGGCTCCACAGATACGCAGTATTTT. Translating gives CASSGRTGGSTDTQYF.

This clone has just one count. The rearrangement joins TRBV18 to TRBJ1-2, with D perhaps matching TRBD1 (6 bases). Germline CDR1 and CDR2: KGHSH and LQKENI. Trimming took 5 bases from V and 5 from J, leaving 21 bases between them. The CDR3 is made up of 16 amino acids. The CDR3 reads CASSSLKSEGGYGYTF. The CDR3 DNA sequence: TGTGCCAGCTCATCACTGAAGTCGGAGGGGGGGTATGGCTACACCTTC.

The V gene is TRBV2, the J gene TRBJ2-7, with 13 nucleotides matching TRBD2. This CDR3 is 17 amino acids long. V trimming: 3 bases; J trimming: 3 bases; junction bases outside the gene matches: 8. The V gene's germline CDR1 is SNHLY and CDR2 FYNNEI. The CDR3: CASSDAGTSGDFYEQYF. The CDR3 DNA sequence: TGTGCCAGCAGTGACGCCGGGACTAGCGGGGACTTCTACGAGCAGTACTTC.

The rearrangement uses TRBV12-3 or TRBV12-4 and TRBJ2-5; no reliable D call. Trimming cost V 6 bases and J 1 base, with 9 bases left between them. The CDR3 has 13 amino acids. Here the CDR3 reads CASRRVGQETQYF. For the CDR3, the DNA is TGTGCCAGCAGACGAGTCGGCCAAGAGACCCAGTACTTC.

J is TRBJ1-5 and V is TRBV6-5; 9 bases line up with TRBD1. Germline trimming cut 7 bases from V and 4 bases from J; bases unmatched to any gene: 5. The length of the CDR3 is 14 residues. CDR1 MNHEY and CDR2 SVGAGI come from the germline V gene. The CDR3 region is CASIPQGANQPQHF. DNA for the CDR3: TGTGCCAGCATCCCACAGGGGGCAAATCAGCCCCAGCATTTT.

V is TRBV5-4 and J is TRBJ2-7; 9 nucleotides align to TRBD2. V lost 0 bases and J lost 6; bases outside the gene matches: 1. The germline V gene has CDR1 SGHNT and CDR2 YYREEE (reference sequence). This CDR3 is built from 13 residues. CDR3 sequence (DNA): TGTGCCAGCAGCTTGGGCGGGGGGGTCGAGCAGTACTTC. Translating it yields CASSLGGGVEQYF.

This chain uses TRBV7-2 with TRBJ1-6, with TRBD1 as a possible D gene (6 bases). The germline V gene has CDR1 SGHTA and CDR2 FQGNSA. Trimming left V 5 bases short and J 7 bases short, with 15 bases between. The CDR3 contains 15 residues. CDR3 sequence: CASSPRQEFNSPLHF. The CDR3 DNA follows: TGTGCCAGCAGCCCCAGACAGGAATTCAATTCACCCCTCCACTTT.

V usage is TRBV5-6 and J usage is TRBJ2-4; D is uncertain. This CDR3 comprises 16 residues. V was trimmed by 4 bases and J by 0 bases, leaving 14 bases between them. Germline assignment: CDR1 SGHDT and CDR2 YYEEEE. CDR3 in DNA: TGTGCCAGCAGCGTGGTTTCGGTAATAGCCAAAAACATTCAGTACTTC. Its protein product is CASSVVSVIAKNIQYF.

The rearrangement joins TRBV19 to TRBJ1-2; TRBD1 aligns across 11 bases. The CDR3 spans 15 residues. The V gene end was trimmed by 4 bases and the J gene end by 4 bases; junction bases not matched to a gene: 5. Germline assignment: CDR1 LNHDA and CDR2 SQIVND (reference sequence). The CDR3 loop reads CASSKPGQGGYGYTF. In DNA, the CDR3 is TGTGCCAGTAGTAAACCGGGACAGGGGGGCTATGGCTACACCTTC.

This clone was observed a few times. This chain joins TRBV6-2 or TRBV6-3 and TRBJ1-5, with a weak D call TRBD1 (5 bases). The germline CDR1 and CDR2 sequences are MNHEY and SVGEGT. Trimming shortened V by 5 bases and J by 1 base, and 9 bases separated the two germline ends. The CDR3 spans 14 residues. In DNA form, the CDR3 reads TGTGCCAGCAGTCGCCGACAGAGCAATCAGCCCCAGCATTTT. Its protein is CASSRRQSNQPQHF.

As concerns this clone: The same CDR3 arises from other DNA sequences in this sample as well. This chain connects TRBV19 to TRBJ2-5; 7 nucleotides align to TRBD1. CDR3 length: 16 amino acids. The J segment lost 5 bases and the V segment lost 1 base, leaving 10 bases of the junction unmatched. Germline CDR1 LNHDA, CDR2 SQIVND (reference sequence). CDR3 region: CASSIVSSGGQETQYF. The CDR3 bases are TGTGCCAGTAGTATAGTATCGTCAGGGGGTCAGGAGACCCAGTACTTC.

V and J are TRBV6-5 and TRBJ2-3, with TRBD1 matching over 7 bases. The CDR3 loop spans 14 amino acids. Per the germline V gene, CDR1 is MNHEY and CDR2 is SVGAGI. V shed 9 bases and J 1 base; nucleotides not matched to a gene: 7. The CDR3 bases are TGTGCCAGATCACAGGGGTTTGGCACAGATACGCAGTATTTT. Protein: CARSQGFGTDTQYF.

The count of this clone is one. The chain combines TRBV10-3 with TRBJ2-2; 7 bases map to TRBD1. V trimming: 4 bases; J trimming: 3 bases; junction bases outside the gene matches: 2. The CDR3 is made up of 14 amino acids. The V gene's germline CDR1 is ENHRY and CDR2 SYGVKD. The chain's CDR3 is CAISVTGDTGELFF. In DNA, the CDR3 is TGTGCCATCAGTGTAACAGGGGACACCGGGGAGCTGTTTTTT.

This rearrangement joins TRBV10-2 to TRBJ1-5; 7 positions agree with TRBD1. CDR1 is WSHSY and CDR2 is SAAADI in the germline V gene. Unmatched junction bases numbered 10, after V lost 6 bases and J lost 5 bases. CDR3 length: 15 residues. CDR3 amino acids: CASSGQVGIDQPQHF. In DNA form, the CDR3 reads TGCGCCAGCAGCGGACAGGTGGGAATAGATCAGCCCCAGCATTTT.

V and J are TRBV19 and TRBJ1-2; tentative D call: TRBD1 (5 bases). Trimming pared 6 bases from V and 1 base from J, leaving 18 bases between. The CDR3 consists of 16 residues. Germline-derived CDR1 and CDR2 are LNHDA and SQIVND (reference sequence). In nucleotides, the CDR3 is TGTGCCAGTAGCCGCGGGATGGGGCAGCATAACTATGGCTACACCTTC. This codes for CASSRGMGQHNYGYTF. Full variable domain (rest looked up from reference TRBV19 and TRBJ1-2): DGGITQSPKYLFRKEGQNVTLSCEQNLNHDAMYWYRQDPGQGLRLIYYSQIVNDFQKGDIAEGYSVSREKKESFPLTVTSAQKNPTAFYLCASSRGMGQHNYGYTFGSGTRLTVV.

A few counts support this clone. The CDR3 is CASSEIGDEKLFF. The CDR3 DNA reads TGCGCCAGCAGTGAGATAGGGGATGAAAAACTGTTTTTT. The rearrangement joins TRBV10-1 to TRBJ1-4, with D maybe TRBD1 (5 bases). V lost 2 bases, J lost 6 bases, and 7 bases lay in between. The CDR3 covers 13 residues. Germline V lookup: CDR1 WNHNN, CDR2 SYGVQD (reference sequence).

For the CDR3, the DNA is TGCGCCAGCAGAAGGGACAGGGGGCATAGCACTGAAGCTTTCTTT. This translates into CASRRDRGHSTEAFF. The chain employs TRBV10-1 and TRBJ1-1; 12 nucleotides agree with TRBD1. This CDR3 comprises 15 residues. V lost 6 bases and J lost 4; bases outside the gene matches: 6. From germline, CDR1 is WNHNN and CDR2 SYGVQD (reference sequence).

The chain has TRBV14 and TRBJ1-1; the match to TRBD1 covers 7 bases. V was pared by 1 base and J by 1 base, with 9 bases of the junction left unmatched. The CDR3 extends over 17 amino acids. Germline loops: CDR1 SGHDN, CDR2 FVKESK. For the CDR3, the DNA is TGTGCCAGCAGCCAAGTAGGGGGCAGGGGACCGAACACTGAAGCTTTCTTT. Amino acids: CASSQVGGRGPNTEAFF.

CDR3 bases: TGTGCCAGCTCTTACAATGGACAGGGGCAGTACTATGGCTACACCTTC. Residues: CASSYNGQGQYYGYTF. The J gene is TRBJ1-2, the V gene TRBV18; TRBD1 aligns across 9 bases. The CDR3 covers 16 residues. V trimming: 6 bases; J trimming: 3 bases; junction bases outside the gene matches: 11. Looked up from germline, CDR1 is KGHSH and CDR2 is LQKENI.